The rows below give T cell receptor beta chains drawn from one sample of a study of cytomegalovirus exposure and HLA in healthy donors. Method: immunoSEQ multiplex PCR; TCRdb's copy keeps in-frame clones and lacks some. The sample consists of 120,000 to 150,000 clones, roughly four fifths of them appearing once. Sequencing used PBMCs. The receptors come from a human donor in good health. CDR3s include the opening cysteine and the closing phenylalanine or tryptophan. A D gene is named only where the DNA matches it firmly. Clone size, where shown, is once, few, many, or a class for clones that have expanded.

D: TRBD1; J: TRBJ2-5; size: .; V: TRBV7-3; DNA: TGTGCCAGCAGCCCGGGACAGATCCAAGAGACCCAGTACTTC; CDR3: CASSPGQIQETQYF
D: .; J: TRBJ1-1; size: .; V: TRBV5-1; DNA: TGCGCCAGTAGACAGGCGATGAACACTGAAGCTTTCTTT; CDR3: CASRQAMNTEAFF
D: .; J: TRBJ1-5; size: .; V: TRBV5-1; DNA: TGCGCCAGCAGCCCCGCCGGGACATCTAGCAATCAGCCCCAGCATTTT; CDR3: CASSPAGTSSNQPQHF
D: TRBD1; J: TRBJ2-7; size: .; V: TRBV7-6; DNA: TGTGCCAGCAGCTTAGCGCCGGACAGGGGGCAGGGGGAGCAGTACTTC; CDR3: CASSLAPDRGQGEQYF
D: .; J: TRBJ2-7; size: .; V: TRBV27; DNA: TGTGCCAGCAGTCCGGGCTCCTACGAGCAGTACTTC; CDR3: CASSPGSYEQYF
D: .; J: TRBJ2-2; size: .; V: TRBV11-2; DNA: TGTGCCAGCAGCGGCTGGACAAGCACCGGGGAGCTGTTTTTT; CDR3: CASSGWTSTGELFF
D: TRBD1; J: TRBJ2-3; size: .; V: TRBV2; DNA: TGTGCCAGCAGCGATCTAGACAGGGGCACAGATACGCAGTATTTT; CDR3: CASSDLDRGTDTQYF
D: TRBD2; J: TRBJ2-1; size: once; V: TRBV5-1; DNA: TGCGCCAGCAGCACGGGGGGGCCCAAGGATGAGCAGTTCTTC; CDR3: CASSTGGPKDEQFF
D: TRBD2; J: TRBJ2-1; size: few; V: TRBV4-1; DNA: TGCGCCAGCAGCCATGACCTAGCGGGGGACTCCTACAATGAGCAGTTCTTC; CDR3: CASSHDLAGDSYNEQFF
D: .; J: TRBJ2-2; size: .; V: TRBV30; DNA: TGTGCCTGGAGAAAGCCACTAGGGAGCACCGGGGAGCTGTTTTTT; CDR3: CAWRKPLGSTGELFF
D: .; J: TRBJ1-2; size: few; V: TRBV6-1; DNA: TGTGCCAGCAGTGAAGGAGGTAGCTATGGCTACACCTTC; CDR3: CASSEGGSYGYTF
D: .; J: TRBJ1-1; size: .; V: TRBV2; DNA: TGTGCCAGCAGTGAAGACACAGGGAGAGAGACTGAAGCTTTCTTT; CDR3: CASSEDTGRETEAFF
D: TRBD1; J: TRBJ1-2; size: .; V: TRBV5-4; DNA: TGTGCCAGCAGACAAACAGGGGGTCTCTATGGCTACACCTTC; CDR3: CASRQTGGLYGYTF
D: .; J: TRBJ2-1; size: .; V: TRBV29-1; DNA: TGCAGCGTTGTGGACTACTCCTACAATGAGCAGTTCTTC; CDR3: CSVVDYSYNEQFF
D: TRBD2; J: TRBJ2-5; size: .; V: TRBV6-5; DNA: TGTGCCAGCAGTTCCGGACTAGCGGGGGGACATGAGACCCAGTACTTC; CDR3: CASSSGLAGGHETQYF
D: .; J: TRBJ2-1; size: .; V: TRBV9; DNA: TGTGCCAGCAGCGTAGTTGGGGCGGCGTACAATGAGCAGTTCTTC; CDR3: CASSVVGAAYNEQFF
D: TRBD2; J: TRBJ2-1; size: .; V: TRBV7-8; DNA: TGTGCCAGCAGCTTAGGACTAGCGGCGGGGAATGAGCAGTTCTTC; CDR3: CASSLGLAAGNEQFF
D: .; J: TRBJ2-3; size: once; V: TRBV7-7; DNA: TGTGCTAGCAGCTTGGGCAGGGGGGCAGATACGCAGTATTTT; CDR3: CASSLGRGADTQYF
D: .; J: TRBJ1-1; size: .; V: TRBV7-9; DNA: TGTGCCAGCAGCTTAGGGCAGGGGCGGGACACTGAAGCTTTCTTT; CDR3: CASSLGQGRDTEAFF
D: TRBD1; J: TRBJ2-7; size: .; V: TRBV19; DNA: TGTGCCAGTAGTAGAATCATGGGGACAGACCTATACGAGCAGTACTTC; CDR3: CASSRIMGTDLYEQYF
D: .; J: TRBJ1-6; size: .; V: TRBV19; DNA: TGTGCCAGTAGTATAGGAAGGGGAAATAATTCACCCCTCCACTTT; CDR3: CASSIGRGNNSPLHF
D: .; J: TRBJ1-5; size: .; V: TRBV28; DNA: TGTGCCAGCAGTTTATGGGACAGTCCCAATCAGCCCCAGCATTTT; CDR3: CASSLWDSPNQPQHF
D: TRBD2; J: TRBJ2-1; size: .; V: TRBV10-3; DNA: TGTGCCACCGCGACTAGCGGGGACGACAATGAGCAGTTCTTC; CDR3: CATATSGDDNEQFF
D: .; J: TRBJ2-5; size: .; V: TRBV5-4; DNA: TGTGCCAGCAGCCATACCACACAGGTAGAAGAGACCCAGTACTTC; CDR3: CASSHTTQVEETQYF
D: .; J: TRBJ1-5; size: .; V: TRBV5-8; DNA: TGTGCCAGCAGCTTGGTGAGCCAGGCTGGGAGGCCCCAGCATTTT; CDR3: CASSLVSQAGRPQHF
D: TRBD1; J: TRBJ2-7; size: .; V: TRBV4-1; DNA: TGCGCCAGCAGCCAATCCGGGACAGGGTACCACGAGCAGTACTTC; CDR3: CASSQSGTGYHEQYF
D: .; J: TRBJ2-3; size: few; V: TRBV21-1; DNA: TGTGCCAGCAGCACCCAGAGGAGACCACACGGGGGCACAGATACGCAGTATTTT; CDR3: CASSTQRRPHGGTDTQYF
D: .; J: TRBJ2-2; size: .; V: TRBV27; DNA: TGTGCCAGCAGTTTACGGAGGAACACCGGGGAGCTGTTTTTT; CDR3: CASSLRRNTGELFF
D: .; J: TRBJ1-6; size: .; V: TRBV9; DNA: TGTGCCAGCAGCGTAGGGGGCATGGCATCACCCCTCCACTTT; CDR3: CASSVGGMASPLHF
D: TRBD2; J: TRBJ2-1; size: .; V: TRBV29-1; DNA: TGCAGCGTTGACGGGGGGGCGGCCTATGAGCAGTTCTTC; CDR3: CSVDGGAAYEQFF
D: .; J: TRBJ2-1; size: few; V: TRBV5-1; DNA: TGCGCCAGCAGCACACTACAGGGTCCCAATGAGCAGTTCTTC; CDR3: CASSTLQGPNEQFF
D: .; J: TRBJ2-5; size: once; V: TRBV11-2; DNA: TGTGCCAGCAGCTTAGGAGACAATACAGCTGGCGGGGCCCAGTACTTC; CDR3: CASSLGDNTAGGAQYF
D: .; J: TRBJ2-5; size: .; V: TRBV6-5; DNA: TGTGCCAGCAGTTACACTTCGGGACAAAGGGCGGAGACCCAGTACTTC; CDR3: CASSYTSGQRAETQYF
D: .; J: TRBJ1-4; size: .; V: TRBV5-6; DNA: TGTGCCAGCAGCTTGGTTACGGTTGCAACTAATGAAAAACTGTTTTTT; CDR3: CASSLVTVATNEKLFF
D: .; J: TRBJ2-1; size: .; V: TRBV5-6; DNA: TGTGCCAGCAGGGAGGGTGTCAGCGAGCAGTTCTTC; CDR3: CASREGVSEQFF
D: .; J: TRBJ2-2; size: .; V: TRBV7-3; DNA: TGTGCCAGCAGCTTGGTGGGCCTCCCCGGGGAGCTGTTTTTT; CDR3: CASSLVGLPGELFF
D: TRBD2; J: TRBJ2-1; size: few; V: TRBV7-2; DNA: TGTGCCAGCAGCTTAGTGCCGCGGGGGGCCTACAATGAGCAGTTCTTC; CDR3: CASSLVPRGAYNEQFF
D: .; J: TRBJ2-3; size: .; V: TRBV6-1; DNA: TGTGCCAGCAGAGCCCAAGGCGGGGCCACAGATACGCAGTATTTT; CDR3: CASRAQGGATDTQYF
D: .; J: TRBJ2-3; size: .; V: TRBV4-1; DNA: TGCGCCAGCAGCCAAGTCGACCGGGGGGCTACGCAGTATTTT; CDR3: CASSQVDRGATQYF
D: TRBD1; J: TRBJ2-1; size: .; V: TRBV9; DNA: TGTGCCAGCAGCGTGACAGGGTTTTTCAATGAGCAGTTCTTC; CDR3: CASSVTGFFNEQFF
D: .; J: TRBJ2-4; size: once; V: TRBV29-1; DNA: TGCAGCGTTGGGGTCAGGCAGCTAGCCAAAAACATTCAGTACTTC; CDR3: CSVGVRQLAKNIQYF
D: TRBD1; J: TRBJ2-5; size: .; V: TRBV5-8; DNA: TGTGCCAGCAGCTTTCCAGGGGGAAGAGAGACCCAGTACTTC; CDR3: CASSFPGGRETQYF
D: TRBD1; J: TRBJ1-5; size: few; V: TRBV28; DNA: TGTGCCAGCAGGGGACAGGGGGACAGCAATCAGCCCCAGCATTTT; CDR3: CASRGQGDSNQPQHF
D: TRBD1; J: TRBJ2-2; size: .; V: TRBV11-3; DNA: TGTGCCAGCAGCGTCTGGACAGGGGATTACACCGGGGAGCTGTTTTTT; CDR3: CASSVWTGDYTGELFF
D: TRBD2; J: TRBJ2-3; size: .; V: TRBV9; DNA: TGTGCCAGCAGCGCACTAGCGGACACAGATACGCAGTATTTT; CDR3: CASSALADTDTQYF
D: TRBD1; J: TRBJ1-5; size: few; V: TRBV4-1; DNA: TGCGCCAGCAGCCAAGATCAGCAGGGGGCAGTCGATCAGCCCCAGCATTTT; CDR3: CASSQDQQGAVDQPQHF